The TCR beta chain under discussion was sequenced for a study of T-cell memory formation after mild COVID-19. With respect to this clonotype: Its target is not known.

This CDR3 comprises 13 residues. V was trimmed by 5 bases and J by 5 bases, leaving 10 bases between them. Germline assignment: CDR1 MNHEY and CDR2 SMNVEV (reference sequence). Whole-study results and caveats: In pre-infection memory, a portion of responding clones appeared, which suggested that cross-reactive memory joined. Whereas later expanders leaned CD4+, clones contracting day 15 to 85 showed a balanced CD4/CD8 makeup.

The authors produced TCR alpha and TCR beta cDNA libraries with sample barcodes and UMIs by 5'RACE using constant-segment primers. TCRdb re-called the 5' RACE reads with MiXCR, one entry per CDR3 protein. Counted here are about 430,000 distinct CDR3 sequences, 18% occurring once; the ten biggest clones make up roughly 21%. This chain joins TRBV27 and TRBJ1-5; perhaps TRBD1 as D (6 bases). Sequencing input: PBMCs or a T cell subset sorted from them (not recorded which). The origin of this receptor is a man younger than 35 who had mild COVID-19 (a few samples of this study predate the infection). Cell type and time point are not known. The CDR3 nucleotides read TGTGCCAGCAGTCACAGGGAGGATCAGCCCCAGCATTTT. Translated, it gives CASSHREDQPQHF.